A single sample gave rise to the 11 T cell receptor beta chains below, sequenced in a study of CD8+ T cells in alopecia areata. Treatment indicated: oral pan-JAK inhibitor, 5-10 mg twice daily. Sequencing templates came from extracted RNA that was reverse transcribed into cDNA. Profiling relied on immunoSEQ multiplex PCR, and the TCRdb table lists in-frame clones only, not all of them. The profile shows fewer than 250,000 clones, 35% to 45% of them singletons. Sequencing was performed on CD4+ T cells sorted from blood, taken between weeks 30 and 35, from a patient treated with tofacitinib. The receptors shown here come from a human donor with alopecia areata.

This clone was observed a handful of times. This chain connects TRBV7-7 to TRBJ2-2; 8 positions match TRBD1. The trim removed 4 bases at V and 2 bases at J, leaving 3 bases unmatched. The CDR3 is made up of 15 amino acids. Per the germline V gene, CDR1 is SSHAT and CDR2 is FNYEAQ (reference sequence). The CDR3 nucleotides are TGTGCCAGCAGCTACGGACAGGGAAACACCGGGGAGCTGTTTTTT. Translated: CASSYGQGNTGELFF. The full variable domain, its missing parts supplied by reference TRBV7-7 and TRBJ2-2, is GAGVSQSPRYKVTKRGQDVTLRCDPISSHATLYWYQQALGQGPEFLTYFNYEAQPDKSGLPSDRFSAERPEGSISTLTIQRTEQRDSAMYRCASSYGQGNTGELFFGEGSRLTVL.

Regarding this clone: An end of the junction differs from the germline gene, which may be a read error. The chain recombines TRBV7-2 with TRBJ2-1, with TRBD2 matching 12 bases. The CDR3 length is 14 residues. The V gene's germline CDR1 is SGHTA and CDR2 FQGNSA. The chain's CDR3 is CASSLAGGNNEQFF. CDR3 nucleotide sequence: TGTGCCAGCAGCCTAGCGGGGGGGAACAATGAGCAGTTCTTC.

The chain uses TRBV5-1 and TRBJ1-4; D is possibly TRBD1 (5 bases). Trimming took off 4 bases at V and 4 bases at J, with 11 bases between the two ends. Germline-derived CDR1 and CDR2 are SGHRS and YFSETQ. The CDR3 contains 14 residues. The CDR3 reads CASSRDGFNEKLFF. In nucleotides, the CDR3 is TGCGCCAGCAGCCGGGACGGGTTTAATGAAAAACTGTTTTTT.

This clone has a handful of counts. The V call is TRBV25-1, the J call TRBJ2-5; TRBD1 is a possible D gene (5 bases). CDR1 is MGHDK and CDR2 is SYGVNS in the germline V gene. The V end was cut by 3 bases, the J end by 2 bases, with 16 bases between. The CDR3 has 16 amino acids. CDR3: CASSEGQGVLQETQYF. CDR3 coding DNA: TGTGCCAGCAGTGAGGGTCAGGGCGTATTGCAAGAGACCCAGTACTTC.

This clone appeared once. The chain has TRBV5-6 and TRBJ1-2; weak D call: TRBD1 (5 bases). The CDR3 consists of 14 residues. V lost 1 base to trimming and J lost 1 base, with 8 bases between them. The germline gives CDR1 SGHDT, CDR2 YYEEEE. The CDR3 here is CASSLLGVNYGYTF. Written as DNA, the CDR3 is TGTGCCAGCAGCTTGTTGGGGGTTAACTATGGCTACACCTTC.

The V gene is TRBV6-5, the J gene TRBJ1-2, with D uncertain. This CDR3 comprises 14 residues. Germline loops: CDR1 MNHEY, CDR2 SVGAGI. Trimming took 2 bases from V and 4 from J, leaving 11 bases between them. The CDR3 bases are TGTGCCAGCAGTTACATCTCCAGGAGCTATGGCTACACCTTC. This codes for CASSYISRSYGYTF.

This clone was seen only a few times. This sequence joins TRBV30 and TRBJ1-2, with D maybe TRBD1 (5 bases). The CDR3 loop spans 14 amino acids. Trimming cost V 0 bases and J 8 bases, with 16 bases left between them. Germline V gene data show CDR1 as GTSNPN and CDR2 as SVGIG (reference sequence). CDR3 in DNA: TGTGCCTGGAGTGTCGCAGGGCCAGGTGGGGGCTACACCTTC. This gives the protein CAWSVAGPGGGYTF. Full variable domain (rest looked up from reference TRBV30 and TRBJ1-2): SQTIHQWPATLVQPVGSPLSLECTVEGTSNPNLYWYRQAAGRGLQLLFYSVGIGQISSEVPQNLSASRPQDRQFILSSKKLLLSDSGFYLCAWSVAGPGGGYTFGSGTRLTVV.

This sequence joins TRBV27 and TRBJ1-4, with D unresolved. Germline V lookup: CDR1 MNHEY, CDR2 SMNVEV (reference sequence). The germline V and J ends were trimmed by 1 base and 4 bases, with 10 bases remaining between them. The CDR3 consists of 15 residues. The CDR3 region is CASSLWPGRNEKLFF. The CDR3 bases are TGTGCCAGCAGTTTATGGCCGGGCCGTAATGAAAAACTGTTTTTT. Full variable domain (outside the CDR3, taken from reference TRBV27 and TRBJ1-4): EAQVTQNPRYLITVTGKKLTVTCSQNMNHEYMSWYRQDPGLGLRQIYYSMNVEVTDKGDVPEGYKVSRKEKRNFPLILESPSPNQTSLYFCASSLWPGRNEKLFFGSGTQLSVL.

This clone came up a few times. The chain employs TRBV30 and TRBJ2-1, with 9 nucleotides matching TRBD2. V lost 3 bases and J lost 3; bases outside the gene matches: 6. There are 15 residues in the CDR3. Per the germline V gene, CDR1 is GTSNPN and CDR2 is SVGIG (reference sequence). Here the CDR3 reads CAWRGGSGSYNEQFF. For the CDR3, the DNA is TGTGCCTGGAGGGGCGGTAGCGGGAGCTACAATGAGCAGTTCTTC.

The chain joins TRBV30 to TRBJ2-2, with 14 bases identical to TRBD2. The ends lost 3 bases at V and 6 bases at J; junction bases unmatched: 9. CDR3 length: 17 residues. The germline CDR1 and CDR2 sequences are GTSNPN and SVGIG (reference sequence). CDR3 amino acids: CAWRTSGRAWYPGELFF. CDR3 DNA: TGTGCCTGGAGGACTAGCGGGAGGGCCTGGTATCCCGGGGAGCTGTTTTTT.

This clone appeared a few times. The V call is TRBV7-9, the J call TRBJ1-2; D unclear. Trimming stripped 1 base from V and 8 bases from J, with 26 bases between. CDR1 SEHNR and CDR2 FQNEAQ come from the germline V gene (reference sequence). The CDR3 is made up of 18 amino acids. DNA of the CDR3: TGTGCCAGCAGCTTAGTCAAGGGAAGGATGGGCGTCGGCTGGGGCTACACCTTC. Translating gives CASSLVKGRMGVGWGYTF.